The 14 T cell receptor beta chains below were found in one sample sequenced in a study of identical twins. MiXCR, applied by TCRdb to the 5' RACE reads, yields one record per CDR3 protein. This sample yields roughly 230,000 distinct CDR3 sequences, of which about 8.9% are seen a single time; less than 4% belongs to the top ten. This same sample was also taken into another study, of yellow fever vaccine responses in identical twins.

Sequencing was carried out using CD8+ T cells sorted from blood. These receptors originate from a woman between 18 and 30 years old in good health.

CDR3 DNA: TGCGCCAGCAGCCAAGATCGGGCTAGCGGGAGCAATGAGCAGTTCTTC. It encodes CASSQDRASGSNEQFF. The chain couples TRBV4-3 to TRBJ2-1; 10 nucleotides agree with TRBD2. Per the germline V gene, CDR1 is LGHNA and CDR2 is YSLEER. This CDR3 contains 16 residues. V trimming: 0 bases; J trimming: 6 bases; junction bases outside the gene matches: 5.

This clonotype was found many times. The chain is built from TRBV4-2 and TRBJ2-7; 8 positions match TRBD2. CDR3 length: 14 amino acids. Germline CDR1 reads LGHNA; CDR2 reads YNFKEQ. The J segment lost 4 bases and the V segment lost 5 bases, leaving 7 bases of the junction unmatched. CDR3 nucleotide sequence: TGTGCCAGCAGCGCACCGGGACTAGGGTACGAGCAGTACTTC. This gives the protein CASSAPGLGYEQYF.

This clonotype came up many times. The chain links TRBV12-3 or TRBV12-4 to TRBJ1-4; D remains ambiguous. V was pared by 0 bases and J by 2 bases, with 10 bases between. This CDR3 contains 16 residues. For the CDR3, the DNA is TGTGCCAGCAGTTTAGCGTGGGGTACCACTAATGAAAAACTGTTTTTT. This encodes CASSLAWGTTNEKLFF.

The chain joins TRBV28 to TRBJ2-1; D unclear. V shed 6 bases and J shed 10 bases, with 16 bases lying between them. The CDR3 has 13 residues. Germline-derived CDR1 and CDR2 are MDHEN and SYDVKM. DNA of the CDR3: TGTGCCAGCAGCTCAAGACTTGAGGCCGAGCAGTTCTTC. Protein: CASSSRLEAEQFF.

This clonotype showed up many times. V usage is TRBV5-6 and J usage is TRBJ2-2; D gene unclear. Germline-derived CDR1 and CDR2 are SGHDT and YYEEEE. Trimming shortened V by 5 bases and J by 5 bases, and 10 bases separated the two germline ends. The CDR3 has 13 residues. The CDR3 sequence is CASSYGRTGELFF. The CDR3 bases are TGTGCCAGCAGTTACGGCCGGACCGGGGAGCTGTTTTTT.

The chain joins TRBV21-1 to TRBJ2-2; the table's D gene call, TRBD1, was not cross checked with the DNA. TRBV21-1 is shown as a pseudogene. This CDR3 has 16 residues. The CDR3 coding sequence is TGTGCCAGCAGCAAAGTGAGACAGAGGAACACCGGGGAGCTGTTTTTT. Encoded protein: CASSKVRQRNTGELFF.

This clonotype was seen at least ten times. The chain joins TRBV10-2 to TRBJ2-3, with 9 positions matching TRBD2. The CDR3 is 18 residues long. V was clipped by 2 bases and J by 0 bases; unmatched bases: 9. CDR1 WSHSY and CDR2 SAAADI come from the germline V gene. Here the CDR3 DNA reads TGCGCCAGCAGTGAGGTCGGCGGGAGGGCCTTTAGCACAGATACGCAGTATTTT. This sequence encodes CASSEVGGRAFSTDTQYF.

This clonotype was found a few times. The V and J genes are TRBV11-2 and TRBJ2-3; 10 bases are shared with TRBD2. The length of the CDR3 is 16 residues. Germline assignment: CDR1 SGHAT and CDR2 FQNNGV. The J segment lost 1 base and the V segment lost 5 bases, leaving 6 bases of the junction unmatched. The CDR3 protein is CASSHGAGGGTDTQYF. The CDR3 nucleotides are TGTGCCAGCAGCCATGGAGCGGGGGGGGGCACAGATACGCAGTATTTT.

This sequence joins TRBV7-9 and TRBJ1-5, with D uncertain. Germline CDR1 is SEHNR and CDR2 is FQNEAQ (reference sequence). Trimming cost V 3 bases and J 3 bases, with 9 bases left between them. The length of the CDR3 is 14 residues. Here the CDR3 reads CASSFGGPNQPQHF. In DNA, the CDR3 is TGTGCCAGCAGCTTCGGAGGGCCCAATCAGCCCCAGCATTTT.

The rearrangement links TRBV11-2 to TRBJ2-7; D is unresolved. Germline lookup yields CDR1 SGHAT and CDR2 FQNNGV. The ends were cut back, 2 bases at V and 7 bases at J, with 6 bases in the middle. The CDR3 runs 11 residues. CDR3 coding DNA: TGTGCCAGCAGCTTATGGCGGGAGCAGTACTTC. Translation gives CASSLWREQYF.

The chain links TRBV29-1 to TRBJ2-7; 9 nucleotides align to TRBD1. Germline CDR1 SQVTM, CDR2 ANQGSEA. The CDR3 consists of 13 residues. J gave up 5 bases and V 7 bases, and 9 bases lay outside the gene matches. Here the CDR3 reads CSGSGTGINEQYF. The CDR3 DNA follows: TGCAGCGGATCCGGGACAGGGATCAACGAGCAGTACTTC.

The table lists this clonotype with a few counts. The chain couples TRBV28 to TRBJ2-3; possible D gene TRBD2, 6 bases. CDR1 is MDHEN and CDR2 is SYDVKM in the germline V gene. V gave up 3 bases and J gave up 2 bases, with 15 bases separating them. The CDR3 has 16 amino acids. The CDR3 DNA reads TGTGCCAGCAGTTTTAAGGGGCGGAGGGCCACAGATACGCAGTATTTT. Its translation is CASSFKGRRATDTQYF.

This sequence joins TRBV29-1 and TRBJ1-1, with unresolved D. Trimming removed 6 bases from V and 1 base from J, with 9 bases in between. The CDR3 is 12 amino acids. Germline CDR1 and CDR2: SQVTM and ANQGSEA. CDR3 loop: CSVYSTNTEAFF. CDR3 coding DNA: TGCAGCGTATACTCAACGAACACTGAAGCTTTCTTT. Using reference TRBV29-1 and TRBJ1-1 for the parts outside the CDR3, the full variable domain is SAVISQKPSRDICQRGTSLTIQCQVDSQVTMMFWYRQQPGQSLTLIATANQGSEATYESGFVIDKFPISRPNLTFSTLTVSNMSPEDSSIYLCSVYSTNTEAFFGQGTRLTVV.

This clonotype showed up just a few times. The chain uses TRBV7-9 and TRBJ1-1; 8 positions agree with TRBD1. Germline V gene lookup returns CDR1 SEHNR and CDR2 FQNEAQ (reference sequence). With V trimmed by 4 bases and J by 0 bases, 7 bases remained unmatched. The CDR3 length is 16 residues. For the CDR3, the DNA is TGTGCCAGCAGCTCCCTGGACAGGGCTATGAACACTGAAGCTTTCTTT. The encoded protein is CASSSLDRAMNTEAFF.